This T cell receptor beta chain stems from a study of T cell clonality in common variable immunodeficiency. Study findings and constraints: Common variable immunodeficiency TCR beta sequences reportedly had fewer deletions and N-nucleotide insertions.

Equal genomic DNA amounts from CVID and control samples were sequenced. Data came from immunoSEQ multiplex PCR; TCRdb stores just in-frame clones and leaves some out. In total the sample includes around 57,000 clones, none of them seen once. In its sample, this clone was seen many times. What it binds is not known. This TCR derives from a person between 18 and 69 years old in good health. The specimen sequenced was peripheral blood mononuclear cells.

The CDR3 DNA, read in part, is TGCAGCGTTGCCCCGATCGGACAGGAAAACATT. It codes for CSVAPIGQENI. The CDR3 as a whole reads CSVAPIGQENIQYF. The chain is built from TRBV29-1 and TRBJ2-4; 7 bases are shared with TRBD1. The CDR3 is cut off 3 residues early in the read; its end comes from the germline J gene. Trimming cost V 4 bases and J 5 bases; bases outside gene matches: 8. This CDR3 has 14 residues. From germline, CDR1 is SQVTM and CDR2 ANQGSEA.